This entry lists 20 T cell receptor beta chains sequenced from one sample in a study of siplizumab effects on memory and regulatory T cells. Sequencing used immunoSEQ multiplex PCR; TCRdb keeps in-frame clones, though not all of them. This sample carries about 100,000 clones, 94% of them seen once, and the ten largest clones take 1% to 1.5%. Sequenced input: non-Treg CD4+ T cells sorted from blood. All receptors derive from a human donor in good health.

The rearrangement joins TRBV5-4 to TRBJ2-1, with 8 nucleotides matching TRBD2. The J segment lost 6 bases and the V segment lost 4 bases, leaving 9 bases of the junction unmatched. The CDR3 sequence is 15 residues long. CDR1 SGHNT and CDR2 YYREEE come from the germline V gene (reference sequence). The CDR3 region is CASSKASGTSNEQFF. CDR3 DNA sequence: TGTGCCAGCAGCAAAGCGTCCGGGACTAGCAATGAGCAGTTCTTC.

This CDR3 reads CASSQGLAPGGNEQFF. In DNA, the CDR3 is TGCGCCAGCAGCCAAGGACTAGCTCCAGGGGGGAATGAGCAGTTCTTC. The gene calls are TRBV4-1 and TRBJ2-1; D might be TRBD1 or TRBD2, each matching 7 bases. Germline V CDR1 and CDR2: MGHRA, YSYEKL. Deletions cut 1 base from V and 7 bases from J, with 17 bases between. This CDR3 region has 16 residues.

The chain recombines TRBV7-2 with TRBJ1-5, with 7 bases lining up with TRBD1. CDR1 SGHTA and CDR2 FQGNSA come from the germline V gene. V lost 6 bases, J lost 0 bases, and 5 bases stayed unmatched. The CDR3 is 15 amino acids. CDR3 DNA sequence: TGTGCCAGCAGTTTCAGGGGGAATAGCAATCAGCCCCAGCATTTT. Protein: CASSFRGNSNQPQHF.

In DNA, the CDR3 is TGTGCCAGTACCCCGGGACTAGCGGCCCCGGGTACGCAGTATTTT. It is translated as CASTPGLAAPGTQYF. This chain joins TRBV19 and TRBJ2-3, with 11 bases identical to TRBD2. J was trimmed by 8 bases and V by 7 bases; bases with no gene match: 11. Germline assignment: CDR1 LNHDA and CDR2 SQIVND (reference sequence). The CDR3 totals 15 residues.

V gene TRBV25-1 combines with J gene TRBJ2-1; D not certain. Trimming pared 3 bases from V and 5 bases from J, leaving 8 bases between. The CDR3 runs 13 residues. The germline gives CDR1 MGHDK, CDR2 SYGVNS. CDR3 bases: TGTGCCAGCAGTGACCATCGTAACAATGAGCAGTTCTTC. Translating gives CASSDHRNNEQFF.

The CDR3 is CASSLSQGHGYTF. CDR3 bases: TGTGCCAGCAGCTTATCTCAGGGGCATGGCTACACCTTC. The chain combines TRBV7-9 with TRBJ1-2; D perhaps matches TRBD1 (6 bases). V was shortened by 2 bases and J by 6 bases, with 10 bases between the two germline ends. Germline-derived CDR1 and CDR2 are SEHNR and FQNEAQ (reference sequence). This CDR3 region has 13 residues.

The genes are TRBV6-4 and TRBJ2-1; 7 nucleotides match TRBD2. Germline loops: CDR1 MRHNA, CDR2 SNTAGT. The CDR3 runs to 15 residues. With 6 bases clipped from V and 5 bases from J, the junction kept 10 bases outside the gene matches. CDR3 in amino acids: CASSPHGEGHNEQFF. The CDR3 coding sequence is TGTGCCAGCAGCCCCCACGGGGAGGGGCACAATGAGCAGTTCTTC.

The V gene is TRBV19, the J gene TRBJ1-6; D gene ambiguous. The CDR3 is 15 amino acids. Germline V CDR1 and CDR2: LNHDA, SQIVND (reference sequence). Trimming shortened V by 3 bases and J by 5 bases, and 11 bases separated the two germline ends. CDR3 bases: TGTGCCAGTAGTATGGGCCGGAGCGATAATTCACCCCTCCACTTT. Protein: CASSMGRSDNSPLHF.

The gene calls are TRBV23-1 and TRBJ2-3; no reliable D call. TRBV23-1 is sorted into the ORF group, with uncertain function. Trimming pared 8 bases from V and 0 bases from J, leaving 21 bases between. The CDR3 is 17 residues long. The CDR3 DNA sequence: TGCGCCAGCCCTCCCCGAGGCCGCATAACTAGCACAGATACGCAGTATTTT. Protein product: CASPPRGRITSTDTQYF.

The chain links TRBV7-9 to TRBJ1-3; D remains ambiguous. The length of the CDR3 is 15 residues. Germline CDR1 reads SEHNR; CDR2 reads FQNEAQ (reference sequence). V lost 7 bases and J 0 bases, leaving 13 bases between the germline ends. The CDR3 region is CASTASDLSGNTIYF. CDR3 sequence (DNA): TGTGCCAGCACCGCCTCGGATCTCTCTGGAAACACCATATATTTT.

J is TRBJ2-7 and V is TRBV9; D remains ambiguous. Deletions cut 4 bases from V and 4 bases from J, with 15 bases between. This CDR3 region has 14 residues. In germline, CDR1 is SGDLS, CDR2 YYNGEE. The CDR3 reads CASSPRAWGYEQYF. The CDR3 DNA reads as TGTGCCAGCAGCCCACGAGCTTGGGGTTACGAGCAGTACTTC.

The V gene is TRBV5-4, the J gene TRBJ2-2; 7 nucleotides match TRBD2. Trimming took 4 bases from V and 1 from J; bases not matched to a gene: 4. The V gene's germline CDR1 is SGHNT and CDR2 YYREEE (reference sequence). This CDR3 is 15 amino acids long. DNA for the CDR3: TGTGCCAGCAGCCCGGGACTAATGAACACCGGGGAGCTGTTTTTT. Translating gives CASSPGLMNTGELFF.

This clone was seen once. V gene TRBV7-3 combines with J gene TRBJ2-1; TRBD1 aligns across 9 bases. The CDR3 contains 14 residues. J gave up 6 bases and V 5 bases, and 5 bases lay outside the gene matches. Germline values: CDR1 SGHTA, CDR2 FQGTGA. The CDR3 DNA sequence: TGTGCCAGCAGCCGGGGACAGGGCGGCAATGAGCAGTTCTTC. Amino acids: CASSRGQGGNEQFF.

This clone has only one observation. The V call is TRBV10-3, the J call TRBJ2-6; 8 bases agree with TRBD1. J gave up 1 base and V 7 bases, and 6 bases lay outside the gene matches. The CDR3 is 16 residues long. Germline CDR1 reads ENHRY; CDR2 reads SYGVKD. The CDR3 protein is CAITGQVGSGANVLTF. The CDR3 bases are TGTGCCATCACGGGACAGGTTGGATCTGGGGCCAACGTCCTGACTTTC.

The chain employs TRBV28 and TRBJ1-4, with D tentatively TRBD1 (5 bases). The CDR3 loop spans 15 amino acids. V was pared by 2 bases and J by 5 bases, with 12 bases between. CDR1 MDHEN and CDR2 SYDVKM come from the germline V gene. The CDR3 sequence is CASSLVGGLNEKLFF. The CDR3 DNA sequence: TGTGCCAGCAGTTTAGTCGGGGGTTTGAATGAAAAACTGTTTTTT.

This chain links TRBV6-1 with TRBJ1-4, with a possible D match to TRBD1 (5 bases). This CDR3 spans 17 amino acids. Germline V gene data show CDR1 as MNHNS and CDR2 as SASEGT. V was cut by 1 base and J by 3 bases, with 15 bases left in between. CDR3 bases: TGTGCCAGCAGTGAAGAGTCTACAGGCCCCCCTAATGAAAAACTGTTTTTT. Protein sequence: CASSEESTGPPNEKLFF.

This chain uses TRBV7-9 with TRBJ1-3; no definite D call. With 5 bases removed from V and 0 bases from J, the gap between germline ends came to 14 bases. The CDR3 has 16 amino acids. In germline, CDR1 is SEHNR, CDR2 FQNEAQ (reference sequence). CDR3 loop: CASSTAASLSGNTIYF. DNA of the CDR3: TGTGCCAGCAGCACAGCAGCCTCCCTCTCTGGAAACACCATATATTTT.

This chain links TRBV5-1 with TRBJ2-1; TRBD2 is a possible D gene (6 bases). V was clipped by 3 bases and J by 8 bases, with 9 bases between them. Germline CDR1 is SGHRS and CDR2 is YFSETQ. The CDR3 runs to 12 residues. The CDR3 DNA is TGCGCCAGCAGCTCACAGCGGGATGAGCAGTTCTTC. This translates into CASSSQRDEQFF.

The chain couples TRBV5-5 to TRBJ2-1, with 7 positions matching TRBD2. V lost 2 bases to trimming and J lost 7 bases; unmatched junction nucleotides: 0. The length of the CDR3 is 12 residues. Germline values: CDR1 SGHKS, CDR2 YYEKEE (reference sequence). The CDR3 region is CASSFSGNEQFF. As DNA, the CDR3 is TGTGCCAGCAGCTTTAGCGGGAATGAGCAGTTCTTC.

The rearrangement uses TRBV5-4 and TRBJ2-5; 7 nucleotides agree with TRBD2. The germline CDR1 and CDR2 sequences are SGHNT and YYREEE (reference sequence). This CDR3 has 14 residues. Trimming took 4 bases from V and 2 from J; bases not matched to a gene: 5. The CDR3 reads CASSAGTIQETQYF. CDR3 bases: TGTGCCAGCAGCGCGGGGACTATACAAGAGACCCAGTACTTC.